This entry features one T cell receptor (beta chain) sequence. Its antigen remains unknown. The data were obtained in a study of shared clonotypes between healthy human individuals. The protocol was immunoSEQ multiplex PCR, while the TCRdb copy is restricted to in-frame clones and leaves out a portion. This table has approximately 500,000 clones, roughly 85% appearing once. Study outcomes and limitations: Owing to a small donor count, the genetic and exposure-history diversity represented was limited.

Material: PBMCs. The sequence was obtained from a woman aged 40 to 50 in good health. Some clones in this sample may be carry-over from other donors' samples.

CDR3 in amino acids: CASSELSGEGADTQYF. The DNA for the CDR3 is TGTGCCAGCAGTGAGTTGTCGGGAGAAGGAGCAGATACGCAGTATTTT. The chain employs TRBV6-1 and TRBJ2-3; D may be TRBD2 (6 bases). CDR1 is MNHNS and CDR2 is SASEGT in the germline V gene. Trimming left V 3 bases short and J 4 bases short, with 17 bases between. There are 16 residues in the CDR3.